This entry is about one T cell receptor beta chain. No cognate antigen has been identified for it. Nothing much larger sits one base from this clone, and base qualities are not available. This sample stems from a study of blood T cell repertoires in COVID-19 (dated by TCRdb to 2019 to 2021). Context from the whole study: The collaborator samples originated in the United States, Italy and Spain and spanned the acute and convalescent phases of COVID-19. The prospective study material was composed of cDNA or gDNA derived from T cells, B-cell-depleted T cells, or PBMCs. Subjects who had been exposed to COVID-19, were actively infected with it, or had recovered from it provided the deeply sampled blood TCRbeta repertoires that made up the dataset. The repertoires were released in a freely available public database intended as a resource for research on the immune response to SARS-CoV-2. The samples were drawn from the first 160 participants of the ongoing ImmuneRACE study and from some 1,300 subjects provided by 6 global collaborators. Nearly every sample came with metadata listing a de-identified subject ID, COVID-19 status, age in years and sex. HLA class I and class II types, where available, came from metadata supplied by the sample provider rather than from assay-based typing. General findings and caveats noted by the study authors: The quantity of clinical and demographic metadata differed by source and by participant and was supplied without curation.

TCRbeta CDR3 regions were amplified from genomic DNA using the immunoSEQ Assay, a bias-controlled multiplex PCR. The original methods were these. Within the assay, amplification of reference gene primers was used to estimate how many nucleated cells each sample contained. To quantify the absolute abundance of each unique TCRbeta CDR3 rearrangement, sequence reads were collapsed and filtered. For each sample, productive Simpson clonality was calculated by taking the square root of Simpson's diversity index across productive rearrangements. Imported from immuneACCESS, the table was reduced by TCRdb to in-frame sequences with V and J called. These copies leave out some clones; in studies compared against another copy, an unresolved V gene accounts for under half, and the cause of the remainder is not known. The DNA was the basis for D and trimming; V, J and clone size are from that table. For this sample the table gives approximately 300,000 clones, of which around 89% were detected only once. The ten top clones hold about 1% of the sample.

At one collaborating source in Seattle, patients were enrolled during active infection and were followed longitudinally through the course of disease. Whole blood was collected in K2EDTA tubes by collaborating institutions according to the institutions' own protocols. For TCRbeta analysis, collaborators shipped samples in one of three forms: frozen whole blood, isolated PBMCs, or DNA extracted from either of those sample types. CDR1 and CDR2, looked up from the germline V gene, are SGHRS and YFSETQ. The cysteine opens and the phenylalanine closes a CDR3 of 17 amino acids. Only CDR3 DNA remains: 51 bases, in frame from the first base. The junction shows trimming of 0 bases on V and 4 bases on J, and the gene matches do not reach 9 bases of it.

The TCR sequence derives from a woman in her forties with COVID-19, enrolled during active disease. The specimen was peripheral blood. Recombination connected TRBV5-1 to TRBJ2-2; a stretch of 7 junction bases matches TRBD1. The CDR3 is CASSLEGPTGRTGELFF. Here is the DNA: TGCGCCAGCAGCTTGGAAGGTCCGACAGGGCGCACCGGGGAGCTGTTTTTT.